These T cell receptor beta chains were read from a single sample in a study of T-cell reconstitution after alpha-beta-depleted transplantation in children. One entry per CDR3 protein, called by TCRdb with MiXCR from the PCR reads. Among more than 400,000 distinct CDR3 sequences, approximately 42% were seen once, and the ten largest hold 27%. The specimen was PBMCs, collected before TCRalphabeta/CD19-depleted stem cell transplant. The receptors derive from a girl aged 2 to 10 with aplastic anemia, due to receive a stem cell transplant. CDR3s include the opening cysteine and the closing phenylalanine or tryptophan. D genes are given only for firm matches. Clone size is not always given. Where it is, it says once, few, many or a class for expanded clones.

d_call: TRBD1; clone_size: once; j_call: TRBJ2-4; v_call: TRBV3-1; cdr3_aa: CASSTGTDNIQYF; cdr3_nt: TGTGCCAGCAGCACCGGGACAGACAACATTCAGTACTTC
d_call: TRBD2; clone_size: .; j_call: TRBJ2-5; v_call: TRBV7-2; cdr3_aa: CASAWGGGETQYF; cdr3_nt: TGTGCCAGCGCGTGGGGGGGAGGTGAGACCCAGTACTTC
d_call: .; clone_size: once; j_call: TRBJ1-1; v_call: TRBV6-5; cdr3_aa: CASSYSIGGGAFF; cdr3_nt: TGTGCCAGCAGTTACTCGATCGGGGGAGGTGCTTTCTTT
d_call: TRBD2; clone_size: few; j_call: TRBJ2-3; v_call: TRBV9; cdr3_aa: CASSTTSGRSGGDTQYF; cdr3_nt: TGTGCCAGCAGCACCACTAGCGGGAGGAGCGGTGGAGATACGCAGTATTTT
d_call: .; clone_size: .; j_call: TRBJ1-1; v_call: TRBV5-5; cdr3_aa: CASSQDPGAEAFF; cdr3_nt: TGTGCCAGCAGCCAAGACCCAGGGGCTGAAGCTTTCTTT
d_call: TRBD2; clone_size: .; j_call: TRBJ2-3; v_call: TRBV15; cdr3_aa: CATSRDRASGHTQYF; cdr3_nt: TGTGCCACCAGCAGAGATCGGGCTAGCGGGCATACGCAGTATTTT
d_call: TRBD1; clone_size: .; j_call: TRBJ1-2; v_call: TRBV3-1; cdr3_aa: CASTQEGKWGTAAGNGYTF; cdr3_nt: TGTGCCTCCACCCAAGAGGGAAAGTGGGGGACAGCGGCTGGGAATGGCTACACCTTC
d_call: TRBD2; clone_size: few; j_call: TRBJ2-3; v_call: TRBV9; cdr3_aa: CASSPRTSGATDTQYF; cdr3_nt: TGTGCCAGCAGCCCCCGGACTAGCGGGGCCACAGATACGCAGTATTTT
d_call: TRBD1; clone_size: .; j_call: TRBJ1-6; v_call: TRBV6-1; cdr3_aa: CASRRTGGGSPLHF; cdr3_nt: TGTGCCAGCAGACGGACAGGGGGAGGTTCACCCCTCCACTTT
d_call: TRBD2; clone_size: .; j_call: TRBJ2-7; v_call: TRBV7-2; cdr3_aa: CACSSGGAYEQYF; cdr3_nt: TGTGCCTGCAGCTCGGGGGGGGCCTACGAGCAGTACTTC
d_call: .; clone_size: few; j_call: TRBJ2-1; v_call: TRBV20-1; cdr3_aa: CSAREDWGGF; cdr3_nt: TGCAGTGCTAGAGAGGACTGGGGCGGCTTC
d_call: TRBD1; clone_size: many; j_call: TRBJ2-4; v_call: TRBV20-1; cdr3_aa: CSASGTGGIPLAKNIQYF; cdr3_nt: TGCAGTGCTAGTGGGACAGGGGGCATCCCTCTAGCCAAAAACATTCAGTACTTC
d_call: .; clone_size: once; j_call: TRBJ2-7; v_call: TRBV5-5; cdr3_aa: CASSFFAGFDEQYF; cdr3_nt: TGTGCCAGCAGCTTTTTCGCAGGCTTCGACGAGCAGTACTTC
d_call: .; clone_size: .; j_call: TRBJ2-3; v_call: TRBV20-1; cdr3_aa: CSAPRDGGADTQYF; cdr3_nt: TGCAGTGCCCCGCGGGACGGGGGAGCAGATACGCAGTATTTT
d_call: TRBD2; clone_size: many; j_call: TRBJ2-7; v_call: TRBV28; cdr3_aa: CASSLLAGAYEQYF; cdr3_nt: TGTGCCAGCAGTTTGCTAGCGGGAGCCTACGAGCAGTACTTC
d_call: TRBD1; clone_size: .; j_call: TRBJ2-7; v_call: TRBV3-1; cdr3_aa: CASSQGQGVYEQYF; cdr3_nt: TGTGCCAGCAGCCAGGGACAGGGGGTATACGAGCAGTACTTC
d_call: .; clone_size: .; j_call: TRBJ1-4; v_call: TRBV7-9; cdr3_aa: CASSLNSYNEKLFF; cdr3_nt: TGTGCCAGCAGCTTAAACAGCTATAATGAAAAACTGTTTTTT
d_call: TRBD2; clone_size: few; j_call: TRBJ2-1; v_call: TRBV19; cdr3_aa: CASTNAGTSGIF; cdr3_nt: TGTGCCAGTACTAACGCCGGGACTAGCGGCATCTTC
d_call: TRBD1; clone_size: .; j_call: TRBJ1-1; v_call: TRBV28; cdr3_aa: CASSLLRDRNTEAFF; cdr3_nt: TGTGCCAGCAGTTTACTCCGGGACAGGAACACTGAAGCTTTCTTT
d_call: .; clone_size: many; j_call: TRBJ2-2; v_call: TRBV12-3/TRBV12-4; cdr3_aa: CASGLSAGLFF; cdr3_nt: TGTGCCAGCGGGCTAAGTGCGGGGCTGTTTTTT
d_call: TRBD2; clone_size: .; j_call: TRBJ2-7; v_call: TRBV11-2; cdr3_aa: CASSLADPSGSSYEQYF; cdr3_nt: TGTGCCAGCAGCTTAGCCGACCCTAGCGGGAGTTCCTACGAGCAGTACTTC
d_call: .; clone_size: many; j_call: TRBJ1-1; v_call: TRBV7-3; cdr3_aa: CASTISGGSTEAFF; cdr3_nt: TGTGCCAGCACCATCAGTGGAGGGAGCACTGAAGCTTTCTTT
d_call: TRBD1; clone_size: .; j_call: TRBJ2-7; v_call: TRBV7-2; cdr3_aa: CASSLTGGSHEQYF; cdr3_nt: TGTGCCAGCAGCCTAACAGGGGGCTCCCACGAGCAGTACTTC
d_call: TRBD1; clone_size: .; j_call: TRBJ1-2; v_call: TRBV25-1; cdr3_aa: CASSELGQGRPGYTF; cdr3_nt: TGTGCCAGCAGTGAATTGGGACAGGGACGCCCTGGCTACACCTTC